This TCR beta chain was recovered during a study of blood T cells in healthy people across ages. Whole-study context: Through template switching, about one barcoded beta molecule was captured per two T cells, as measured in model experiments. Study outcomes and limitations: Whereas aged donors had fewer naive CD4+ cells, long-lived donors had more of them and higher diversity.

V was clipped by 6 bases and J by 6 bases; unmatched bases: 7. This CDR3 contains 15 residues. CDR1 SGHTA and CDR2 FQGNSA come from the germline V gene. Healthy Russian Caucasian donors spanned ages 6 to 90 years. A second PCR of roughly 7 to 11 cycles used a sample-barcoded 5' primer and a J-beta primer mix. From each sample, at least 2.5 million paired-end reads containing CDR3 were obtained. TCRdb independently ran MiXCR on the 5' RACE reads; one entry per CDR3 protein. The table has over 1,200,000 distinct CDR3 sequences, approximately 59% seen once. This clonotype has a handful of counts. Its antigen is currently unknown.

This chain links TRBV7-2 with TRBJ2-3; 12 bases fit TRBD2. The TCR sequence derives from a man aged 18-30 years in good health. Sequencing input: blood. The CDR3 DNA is TGTGCCAGCAGGAGACTAGCGGGAGTGTCTGATACGCAGTATTTT. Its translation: CASRRLAGVSDTQYF.